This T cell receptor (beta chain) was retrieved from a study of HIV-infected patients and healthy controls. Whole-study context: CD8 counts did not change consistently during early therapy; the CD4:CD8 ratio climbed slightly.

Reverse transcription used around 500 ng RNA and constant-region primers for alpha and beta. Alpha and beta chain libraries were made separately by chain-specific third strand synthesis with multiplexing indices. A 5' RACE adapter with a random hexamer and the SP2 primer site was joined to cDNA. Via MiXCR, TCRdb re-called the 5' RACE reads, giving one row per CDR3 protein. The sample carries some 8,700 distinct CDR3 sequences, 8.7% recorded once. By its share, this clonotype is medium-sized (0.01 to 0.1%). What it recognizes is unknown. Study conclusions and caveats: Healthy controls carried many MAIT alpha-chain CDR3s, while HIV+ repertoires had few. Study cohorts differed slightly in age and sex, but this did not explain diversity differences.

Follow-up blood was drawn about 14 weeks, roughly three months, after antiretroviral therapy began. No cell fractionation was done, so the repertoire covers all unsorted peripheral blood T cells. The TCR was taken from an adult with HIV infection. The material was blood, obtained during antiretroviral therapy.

In DNA, the CDR3 is TGTGCCAGTAGTATAGGCACCGGGGAGCTGTTTTTT. Amino acid sequence: CASSIGTGELFF. This chain connects TRBV19 to TRBJ2-2; D unclear. The CDR3 is made up of 12 amino acids. V lost 1 base to trimming and J lost 4 bases, with 1 base between them. From germline, CDR1 is LNHDA and CDR2 SQIVND (reference sequence). Full variable domain (rest looked up from reference TRBV19 and TRBJ2-2): DGGITQSPKYLFRKEGQNVTLSCEQNLNHDAMYWYRQDPGQGLRLIYYSQIVNDFQKGDIAEGYSVSREKKESFPLTVTSAQKNPTAFYLCASSIGTGELFFGEGSRLTVL.